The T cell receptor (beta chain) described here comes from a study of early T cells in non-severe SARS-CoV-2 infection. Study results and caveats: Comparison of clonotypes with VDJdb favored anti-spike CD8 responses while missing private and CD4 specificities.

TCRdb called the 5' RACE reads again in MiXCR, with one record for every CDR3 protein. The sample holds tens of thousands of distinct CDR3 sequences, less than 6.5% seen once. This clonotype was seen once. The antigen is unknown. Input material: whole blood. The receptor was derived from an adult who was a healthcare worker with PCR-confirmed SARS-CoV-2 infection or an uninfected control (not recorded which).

CDR3 protein: CASRQQGPEAFF. The CDR3 DNA reads TGTGCCAGCAGGCAACAGGGTCCTGAAGCTTTCTTT. The V gene is TRBV7-2, the J gene TRBJ1-1; the D gene is possibly TRBD1 (6 bases). Germline CDR1 SGHTA, CDR2 FQGNSA. The CDR3 sequence is 12 residues long. The V end was cut by 6 bases, the J end by 6 bases, with 11 bases between.